This T cell receptor beta chain was documented in a study of blood T cell repertoires in COVID-19. Background on the study: The United States, Italy and Spain provided the acute and convalescent COVID-19 samples. The cDNA or gDNA used as material had been derived from T cells, B-cell-depleted T cells, or PBMCs.

Clones were sequenced by immunoSEQ multiplex PCR, and TCRdb holds only the in-frame ones, with some missing. This table holds around 50,000 clones, roughly 84% found once. Germline V CDR1 and CDR2: SGHDT, YYEEEE. The CDR3 length is 14 residues. Trimming shortened V by 2 bases and J by 6 bases, and 13 bases separated the two germline ends. This sequence joins TRBV5-6 and TRBJ2-3; maybe TRBD2 (6 bases). Input material: peripheral blood. The origin of this receptor is a man in his fifties with active COVID-19. The CDR3 nucleotides are TGTGCCAGCAGCTTAAAGGCGGGATCGGATACGCAGTATTTT. Protein: CASSLKAGSDTQYF.